The present entry profiles one T cell receptor beta chain with its context. Profiled with immunoSEQ multiplex PCR; TCRdb holds only in-frame clones, not every one. The sample contains about 83,000 clones, roughly nine tenths of which appear only once. V lost 0 bases to trimming and J lost 6 bases, with 9 bases between them. The V gene's germline CDR1 is LGHNA and CDR2 YNFKEQ. This CDR3 region has 14 residues. This sample stems from a study of control samples from healthy donors and cancer patients. The sample taken for sequencing was blood. The rearrangement links TRBV4-2 to TRBJ1-3; D gene uncertain. The clonotype comes from a man aged 45-65 years in good health. The CDR3 DNA reads as TGTGCCAGCAGCCAAGAACAGAAGGAAAACACCATATATTTT. As protein: CASSQEQKENTIYF.